This TCR beta chain emerged from a study of blood T cell repertoires in COVID-19. Study information: There were acute and convalescent COVID-19 samples, and they came from the United States, Italy and Spain. Sample material is recorded as cDNA or gDNA derived from T cells, B-cell-depleted T cells, or PBMCs.

This CDR3 region has 14 residues. V trimming: 10 bases; J trimming: 6 bases; junction bases outside the gene matches: 14. Per germline, CDR1 LNHDA and CDR2 SQIVND (reference sequence). Original analysis: Reference gene primers were amplified, and this amplification served to estimate nucleated cell counts. Generated by immunoSEQ multiplex PCR, the TCRdb table keeps only in-frame clones and is missing some. V and J calls and clone size are as listed in that table; D and trimming were resolved from the DNA. The top ten hold approximately 5% of the sample, which has approximately 58,000 clones, over 75% seen once.

Sequenced sample: peripheral blood. This TCR was recovered from a man aged 35 to 55 with active COVID-19. The rearrangement joins TRBV19 to TRBJ1-1; 7 bases are a match to TRBD1. CDR3 sequence (DNA): TGTGCCACCATCCCCGGAGGGGGCCGCTCTGAAGCTTTCTTT. Its protein product is CATIPGGGRSEAFF.